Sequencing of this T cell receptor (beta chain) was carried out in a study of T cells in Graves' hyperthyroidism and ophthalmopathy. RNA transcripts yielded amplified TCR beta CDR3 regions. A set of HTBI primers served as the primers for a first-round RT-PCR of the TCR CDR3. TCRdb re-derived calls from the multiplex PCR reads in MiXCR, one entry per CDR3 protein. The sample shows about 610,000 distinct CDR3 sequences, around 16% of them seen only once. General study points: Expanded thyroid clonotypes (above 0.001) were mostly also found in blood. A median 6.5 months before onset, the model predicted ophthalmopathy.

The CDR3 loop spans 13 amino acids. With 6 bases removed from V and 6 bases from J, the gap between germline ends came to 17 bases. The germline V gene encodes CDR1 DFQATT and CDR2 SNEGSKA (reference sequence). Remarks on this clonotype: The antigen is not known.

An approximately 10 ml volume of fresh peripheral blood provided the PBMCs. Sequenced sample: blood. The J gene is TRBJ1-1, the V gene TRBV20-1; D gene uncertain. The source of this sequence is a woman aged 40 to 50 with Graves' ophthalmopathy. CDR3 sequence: CSASPGEFAEAFF. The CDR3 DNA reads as TGCAGTGCCTCCCCCGGGGAGTTTGCTGAAGCTTTCTTT.